One and the same sample provided the 30 T cell receptor beta chains below, sequenced in a study of blood T cell repertoires in COVID-19. Measured with immunoSEQ multiplex PCR; TCRdb has only the in-frame clones, and not every one. This repertoire shows about 270,000 clones, more than 80% found once; its top ten account for roughly 2.3%. Specimen: PBMCs or T cells enriched from blood (not recorded which). These receptors were obtained from a woman aged 18 to 35 who had recovered from COVID-19.

CDR3 protein: CASSESLPGGLYNEQFF. DNA of the CDR3: TGCGCCAGCAGTGAGTCTTTACCGGGGGGGCTATACAATGAGCAGTTCTTC. The rearrangement links TRBV10-1 to TRBJ2-1; 8 nucleotides line up with TRBD2. The ends lost 0 bases at V and 4 bases at J; junction bases unmatched: 8. Germline V gene data show CDR1 as WNHNN and CDR2 as SYGVQD (reference sequence). The CDR3 is 17 amino acids.

The chain employs TRBV5-1 and TRBJ2-7; TRBD2 aligns across 11 bases. This CDR3 contains 15 residues. V was clipped by 4 bases and J by 4 bases; unmatched bases: 7. Germline V CDR1 and CDR2: SGHRS, YFSETQ. The CDR3 DNA reads TGCGCCAGCAGCCGTAAGACTAGCGGGGATTACGAGCAGTACTTC. Protein: CASSRKTSGDYEQYF.

This clone came up once. This chain joins TRBV11-2 and TRBJ1-4; D perhaps matches TRBD1 (5 bases). Trimming took 11 bases from V and 4 from J, leaving 14 bases between them. Per the germline V gene, CDR1 is SGHAT and CDR2 is FQNNGV. The CDR3 contains 13 residues. The CDR3 bases are TGTGCCGGGCGGGGGGACCTTAATGAAAAACTGTTTTTT. It is translated as CAGRGDLNEKLFF.

The CDR3 region has the DNA TGCGCCAGCAGCCCCCGGGGAGCGGGGGGGATGCACGATACGCAGTATTTT. This gives the protein CASSPRGAGGMHDTQYF. This chain connects TRBV5-1 to TRBJ2-3, with 10 nucleotides matching TRBD2. Germline values: CDR1 SGHRS, CDR2 YFSETQ. The CDR3 sequence is 17 residues long. Germline trimming cut 4 bases from V and 6 bases from J; bases unmatched to any gene: 14.

This clone has a handful of counts. This sample includes further DNA sequences coding for the same CDR3. The chain uses TRBV18 and TRBJ1-1; possible D gene TRBD1, 6 bases. The CDR3 sequence is 13 residues long. CDR1 is KGHSH, CDR2 LQKENI, per germline. The germline V and J ends were trimmed by 4 bases and 1 base, with 7 bases remaining between them. In DNA form, the CDR3 reads TGTGCCAGCTCACAGGGACAGAACACTGAAGCTTTCTTT. Its translation: CASSQGQNTEAFF.

The CDR3: CSASTGTHEQYF. In nucleotides, the CDR3 is TGCAGTGCTAGTACAGGGACCCACGAGCAGTACTTC. The chain employs TRBV20-1 and TRBJ2-7; tentatively, D is TRBD1 (6 bases). Trimming pared 3 bases from V and 5 bases from J, leaving 11 bases between. Germline loops: CDR1 DFQATT, CDR2 SNEGSKA (reference sequence). The CDR3 is 12 residues long.

The rearrangement uses TRBV27 and TRBJ1-1; the D is unclear. Looked up from germline, CDR1 is MNHEY and CDR2 is SMNVEV (reference sequence). This CDR3 has 15 residues. Trimming cost V 1 base and J 2 bases, with 11 bases left between them. In DNA form, the CDR3 reads TGTGCCAGCAGTTTATGGTGGGCCGATAACACTGAAGCTTTCTTT. Translation gives CASSLWWADNTEAFF.

This clone showed up just once. This rearrangement joins TRBV3-1 (or the pseudogene TRBV3-2) to TRBJ2-3; 12 nucleotides match TRBD2. The V gene end was trimmed by 0 bases and the J gene end by 3 bases; junction bases not matched to a gene: 22. The CDR3 is 23 amino acids. Germline V gives CDR1 LGHDT, CDR2 YNNKEL (reference sequence). The CDR3, as DNA: TGTGCCAGCAGCCAAGAACGACCCGCGGCTAGCGGGGGGGCGGTGGTTAGAACAGATACGCAGTATTTT. Protein: CASSQERPAASGGAVVRTDTQYF.

The chain has TRBV3-1 (or the pseudogene TRBV3-2) and TRBJ1-1, with 8 positions matching TRBD1. With 4 bases clipped from V and 7 bases from J, the junction kept 5 bases outside the gene matches. This CDR3 is built from 13 residues. CDR1 is LGHDT and CDR2 is YNNKEL in the germline V gene (reference sequence). The DNA for the CDR3 is TGTGCCAGCAGCCCGACAGGGGATAATGAAGCTTTCTTT. As protein: CASSPTGDNEAFF.

Here the CDR3 DNA reads TGCGCCAGCAGCTTGGCGGGGGTGGACGGGGAGCTGTTTTTT. Translating gives CASSLAGVDGELFF. V and J are TRBV5-1 and TRBJ2-2; D is perhaps TRBD2 (6 bases). The CDR3 has 14 amino acids. With 0 bases removed from V and 7 bases from J, the gap between germline ends came to 10 bases. In germline, CDR1 is SGHRS, CDR2 YFSETQ.

Written as DNA, the CDR3 is TGCGCCAGCAGCTTAGTTATTGGATCGGGCTATGGCTACACCTTC. It encodes CASSLVIGSGYGYTF. The chain combines TRBV5-1 with TRBJ1-2, with unresolved D. V lost 2 bases and J 4 bases, leaving 15 bases between the germline ends. Germline-derived CDR1 and CDR2 are SGHRS and YFSETQ. This CDR3 comprises 15 residues.

The genes are TRBV6-2 or TRBV6-3 and TRBJ2-1; D unclear. The CDR3 is 11 residues long. Germline CDR1 is MNHEY and CDR2 is SVGEGT. Trimming took off 1 base at V and 8 bases at J, with 3 bases between the two ends. CDR3 sequence (DNA): TGTGCCAGCAGTTACTTAGATGAGCAGTTCTTC. Translating gives CASSYLDEQFF.

The rearrangement links TRBV5-1 to TRBJ2-2; possible D gene TRBD2, 5 bases. This CDR3 has 17 amino acids. Between the trimmed V and J ends, which lost 2 bases and 4 bases, there was a span of 18 bases. CDR1 is SGHRS, CDR2 YFSETQ, per germline. The CDR3 spells CASSFPGPGSLTGELFF. The CDR3 DNA reads as TGCGCCAGCAGCTTCCCGGGCCCGGGGAGTCTCACCGGGGAGCTGTTTTTT.

The chain carries TRBV5-4 and TRBJ2-5; D not resolved. The V and J ends lost 5 bases and 2 bases respectively, with 4 bases between them. In germline, CDR1 is SGHNT, CDR2 YYREEE (reference sequence). The CDR3 has 11 amino acids. The CDR3 sequence: CASSTQETQYF. CDR3 coding DNA: TGTGCCAGCAGTACACAAGAGACCCAGTACTTC. The entire variable domain, with the rest obtained from reference TRBV5-4 and TRBJ2-5, is as follows: ETGVTQSPTHLIKTRGQQVTLRCSSQSGHNTVSWYQQALGQGPQFIFQYYREEENGRGNFPPRFSGLQFPNYSSELNVNALELDDSALYLCASSTQETQYFGPGTRLLVL.

This rearrangement joins TRBV28 to TRBJ2-5; TRBD2 aligns across 7 bases. Unmatched junction bases numbered 9, after V lost 5 bases and J lost 3 bases. The CDR3 extends over 15 amino acids. Germline-derived CDR1 and CDR2 are MDHEN and SYDVKM. The CDR3 reads CASSPTTSREETQYF. The CDR3 DNA is TGTGCCAGCAGTCCTACGACTAGCAGGGAAGAGACCCAGTACTTC.

This chain links TRBV4-1 with TRBJ2-2; 8 bases match TRBD1. The CDR3 is 16 amino acids. Germline V CDR1 and CDR2: MGHRA, YSYEKL. Trimming took 6 bases from V and 6 from J; bases not matched to a gene: 12. CDR3 loop: CASRARQGNRAGELFF. The CDR3 DNA is TGCGCCAGCAGGGCTCGACAGGGGAATCGGGCCGGGGAGCTGTTTTTT.

V and J are TRBV4-1 and TRBJ2-5; the match to TRBD1 covers 8 bases. Germline CDR1 is MGHRA and CDR2 is YSYEKL. The CDR3 has 16 amino acids. The V and J ends lost 1 base and 0 bases, in that order; junction bases with no gene match: 4. CDR3 region: CASSQVDRGDQETQYF. The CDR3 nucleotides read TGCGCCAGCAGCCAAGTAGACAGGGGAGACCAAGAGACCCAGTACTTC.

The chain recombines TRBV27 with TRBJ2-5; TRBD1 is a possible D gene (6 bases). This CDR3 comprises 16 residues. Germline assignment: CDR1 MNHEY and CDR2 SMNVEV (reference sequence). V was clipped by 0 bases and J by 4 bases, with 15 bases between them. The CDR3 loop reads CASSLSQGLARETQYF. The CDR3, as DNA: TGTGCCAGCAGTTTATCCCAGGGGCTCGCGAGAGAGACCCAGTACTTC.

Only a few counts were recorded for this clone. The chain combines TRBV4-2 with TRBJ2-7; 7 nucleotides align to TRBD1. The V gene's germline CDR1 is LGHNA and CDR2 YNFKEQ. The CDR3 is 15 amino acids. With V trimmed by 1 base and J by 2 bases, 5 bases remained unmatched. In DNA form, the CDR3 reads TGTGCCAGCAGCCAAGCGCCGGGACAGACCTACGAGCAGTACTTC. It translates to CASSQAPGQTYEQYF.

This clone has a handful of counts. The rearrangement uses TRBV7-2 and TRBJ2-2; TRBD2 matches 10 bases. The CDR3 extends over 14 amino acids. Trimming removed 6 bases from V and 4 bases from J; junction bases left unmatched: 2. The germline V gene has CDR1 SGHTA and CDR2 FQGNSA. This chain's CDR3 is CASRLAGFTGELFF. In nucleotides, the CDR3 is TGTGCCAGCAGACTAGCGGGGTTCACCGGGGAGCTGTTTTTT.

The gene calls are TRBV10-3 and TRBJ1-1; TRBD1 might be the D (6 bases). The ends were cut back, 7 bases at V and 1 base at J, with 10 bases in the middle. Germline lookup yields CDR1 ENHRY and CDR2 SYGVKD. This CDR3 comprises 13 residues. CDR3 protein: CAITKGENTEAFF. CDR3 nucleotides: TGTGCCATCACCAAGGGGGAGAACACTGAAGCTTTCTTT.

V and J are TRBV19 and TRBJ1-2; 9 bases line up with TRBD1. Trimming cost V 5 bases and J 1 base; bases outside gene matches: 5. The germline gives CDR1 LNHDA, CDR2 SQIVND (reference sequence). The CDR3 consists of 15 residues. The CDR3 sequence: CASSPRTGDNYGYTF. CDR3 DNA: TGTGCCAGTAGTCCACGGACAGGGGATAACTATGGCTACACCTTC.

Written as DNA, the CDR3 is TGTGCCAGCAGCTTAAGGGGGATCGACGAGCAGTACTTC. Protein product: CASSLRGIDEQYF. The chain has TRBV7-9 and TRBJ2-7; perhaps TRBD1 as D (6 bases). V lost 2 bases to trimming and J lost 5 bases, with 10 bases between them. This CDR3 comprises 13 residues. The germline V gene has CDR1 SEHNR and CDR2 FQNEAQ (reference sequence). Combining the CDR3 with reference TRBV7-9 and TRBJ2-7 gives the whole variable domain DTGVSQNPRHKITKRGQNVTFRCDPISEHNRLYWYRQTLGQGPEFLTYFQNEAQLEKSRLLSDRFSAERPKGSFSTLEIQRTEQGDSAMYLCASSLRGIDEQYFGPGTRLTVT.

About this clone itself: This sample includes further DNA sequences coding for the same CDR3. This rearrangement joins TRBV6-5 to TRBJ1-2, with 9 bases fitting TRBD1. V lost 4 bases and J lost 4; bases outside the gene matches: 4. The CDR3 runs 14 residues. Germline V gene data show CDR1 as MNHEY and CDR2 as SVGAGI. The CDR3 spells CASSSSTGGYGYTF. Here the CDR3 DNA reads TGTGCCAGCAGTTCCTCGACAGGGGGCTATGGCTACACCTTC.

The chain joins TRBV6-5 to TRBJ2-7; D remains unclear. The CDR3 sequence is 13 residues long. The V end lost 0 bases, the J end lost 3 bases, and 6 bases lay between the germline ends. The germline V gene encodes CDR1 MNHEY and CDR2 SVGAGI. For the CDR3, the DNA is TGTGCCAGCAGTTACTCTGACAACTACGAGCAGTACTTC. Translating gives CASSYSDNYEQYF.

This clone was detected only a few times. This chain uses TRBV5-3 with TRBJ2-7; 10 bases agree with TRBD1. TRBV5-3 is known as an ORF, though its function is uncertain. The V gene end was trimmed by 3 bases and the J gene end by 0 bases; junction bases not matched to a gene: 3. The CDR3 consists of 15 residues. The CDR3 sequence: CARSSGQGVSYEQYF. The CDR3 region has the DNA TGTGCCAGAAGCTCCGGACAGGGGGTCTCCTACGAGCAGTACTTC.

This chain links TRBV9 with TRBJ1-6; 8 nucleotides agree with TRBD1. The ends lost 2 bases at V and 9 bases at J; junction bases unmatched: 7. The CDR3 extends over 15 amino acids. Germline CDR1 is SGDLS and CDR2 is YYNGEE. This chain's CDR3 is CASSVQGAVGSPLHF. CDR3 bases: TGTGCCAGCAGCGTCCAGGGGGCTGTTGGTTCACCCCTCCACTTT.

This clone was seen a few times. The junction does not match germline at one end; this may be a read error. The rearrangement links TRBV5-5 to TRBJ2-1; TRBD1 aligns across 9 bases. The CDR3 sequence is 15 residues long. Germline values: CDR1 SGHKS, CDR2 YYEKEE (reference sequence). CDR3 nucleotides: TGTGCCAGCAGTTTGGACAGGGGATCCTACAATGAGCAGTTCTTC. Its translation is CASSLDRGSYNEQFF. The complete variable domain, with remaining parts taken from reference TRBV5-5 and TRBJ2-1, reads DAGVTQSPTHLIKTRGQQVTLRCSPISGHKSVSWYQQVLGQGPQFIFQYYEKEERGRGNFPDRFSARQFPNYSSELNVNALLLGDSALYLCASSLDRGSYNEQFFGPGTRLTVL.

The J gene is TRBJ2-5, the V gene TRBV11-2, with D tentatively TRBD1 (6 bases). Germline lookup yields CDR1 SGHAT and CDR2 FQNNGV. The V and J ends lost 5 bases and 1 base respectively, with 20 bases between them. The CDR3 loop spans 17 amino acids. The DNA for the CDR3 is TGTGCCAGCAGCCCCCCTTTAGGGACACTTGTCCAAGAGACCCAGTACTTC. Translating gives CASSPPLGTLVQETQYF.

The chain uses TRBV4-1 and TRBJ2-3, with 8 bases identical to TRBD2. V was clipped by 3 bases and J by 2 bases; unmatched bases: 19. The CDR3 is 20 residues long. Germline V CDR1 and CDR2: MGHRA, YSYEKL. Here the CDR3 reads CASSQTASGGPSFYTDTQYF. CDR3 bases: TGCGCCAGCAGCCAGACTGCCAGCGGGGGCCCGTCTTTCTACACAGATACGCAGTATTTT.